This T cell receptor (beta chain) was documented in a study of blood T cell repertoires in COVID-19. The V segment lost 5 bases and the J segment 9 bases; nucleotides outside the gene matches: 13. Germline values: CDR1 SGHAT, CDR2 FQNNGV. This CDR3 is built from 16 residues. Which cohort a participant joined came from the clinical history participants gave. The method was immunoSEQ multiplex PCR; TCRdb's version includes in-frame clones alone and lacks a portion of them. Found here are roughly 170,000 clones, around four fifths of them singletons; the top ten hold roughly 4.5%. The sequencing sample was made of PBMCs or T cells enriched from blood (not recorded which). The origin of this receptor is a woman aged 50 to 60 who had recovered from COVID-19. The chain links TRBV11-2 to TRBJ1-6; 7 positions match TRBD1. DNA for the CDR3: TGTGCCAGCAGCAGTTTTACCGGGACAGTCAGTTCACCCCTCCACTTT. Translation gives CASSSFTGTVSSPLHF.